This T cell receptor (beta chain) was retrieved from a study of blood T cell repertoires in COVID-19. Only in-frame clones appear in the TCRdb table, and some are missing; sequencing was by immunoSEQ multiplex PCR. The sample yields more than 90,000 clones, roughly 87% seen once. Germline CDR1 is MNHEY and CDR2 is SVGAGI. With 2 bases removed from V and 6 bases from J, the gap between germline ends came to 8 bases. The CDR3 runs 14 residues. The sequence came from an elderly man with acute or convalescent COVID-19. The rearrangement links TRBV6-5 to TRBJ1-6; D call uncertain. Material for sequencing was peripheral blood. CDR3 coding DNA: TGTGCCAGCAGTTACACAGTTCTTAATTCACCCCTCCACTTT. It specifies CASSYTVLNSPLHF.